One sample yielded the 32 T cell receptor beta chains listed below, sequenced in a study of cytomegalovirus exposure and HLA in healthy donors. The PCR used 60 Vbeta and 13 Jbeta primers. Clones were read by immunoSEQ multiplex PCR, and TCRdb kept only the in-frame ones, dropping some. This sample yields roughly 97,000 clones, of which around 80% are seen a single time; under 2% belongs to the top ten. The sample comprised PBMCs. These receptors were collected from a woman in her thirties or forties in good health and CMV-seronegative.

V usage is TRBV5-8 and J usage is TRBJ2-5; tentative D call: TRBD1 (5 bases). The CDR3 consists of 13 residues. The V and J ends lost 2 bases and 0 bases respectively, with 5 bases between them. Germline lookup yields CDR1 SGHTS and CDR2 YDEGEE. CDR3 loop: CASSLGDQETQYF. The DNA of the CDR3 is TGTGCCAGCAGCTTAGGGGACCAAGAGACCCAGTACTTC. The variable domain in full, completed from reference TRBV5-8 and TRBJ2-5, reads EAGVTQSPTHLIKTRGQQATLRCSPISGHTSVYWYQQALGLGLQFLLWYDEGEERNRGNFPPRFSGRQFPNYSSELNVNALELEDSALYLCASSLGDQETQYFGPGTRLLVL.

V and J are TRBV7-9 and TRBJ1-4; 8 bases line up with TRBD1. This CDR3 is 14 amino acids long. Germline V gene lookup returns CDR1 SEHNR and CDR2 FQNEAQ (reference sequence). V was pared by 5 bases and J by 10 bases, with 9 bases of the junction left unmatched. This CDR3 reads CASSMNQGAVKLFF. CDR3 nucleotides: TGTGCCAGCAGCATGAATCAGGGGGCGGTAAAACTGTTTTTT.

V usage is TRBV11-1 and J usage is TRBJ2-7; tentatively, D is TRBD1 (5 bases). CDR3 size: 11 residues. The germline gives CDR1 SGHAT, CDR2 FQDESV (reference sequence). Trimming took 5 bases from V and 7 from J, leaving 9 bases between them. CDR3 DNA: TGTGCCAGCAGCCAGACAGCTGAGCAGTACTTC. Its protein is CASSQTAEQYF.

The chain is built from TRBV27 and TRBJ2-7; 7 bases map to TRBD1. The CDR3 consists of 14 residues. Germline V CDR1 and CDR2: MNHEY, SMNVEV (reference sequence). Losses at the gene ends were 3 bases for V and 2 bases for J; bases not matched to a gene: 4. The CDR3 is CASSFRDRPYEQYF. DNA for the CDR3: TGTGCCAGCAGTTTCCGGGACAGACCCTACGAGCAGTACTTC.

This clone was picked up a small number of times. The chain is built from TRBV11-2 and TRBJ2-5; TRBD2 is a possible D gene (6 bases). This CDR3 spans 16 amino acids. Between the trimmed V and J ends, which lost 4 bases and 3 bases, there was a span of 18 bases. Germline lookup yields CDR1 SGHAT and CDR2 FQNNGV. For the CDR3, the DNA is TGTGCCAGCAGCTCTTGGTGGAGGGGTGGGGAAGAGACCCAGTACTTC. Its translation: CASSSWWRGGEETQYF.

This CDR3 reads CASGLGSNSNGYTF. The CDR3 DNA reads TGTGCTAGTGGTTTGGGCTCAAACAGCAATGGCTACACCTTC. The chain combines TRBV12-5 with TRBJ1-2; D is unclear. In germline, CDR1 is LGHNT, CDR2 FRNRAP. The CDR3 totals 14 residues. Between the trimmed V and J ends, which lost 1 base and 6 bases, there was a span of 12 bases.

The chain combines TRBV9 with TRBJ2-7; D might be TRBD2 (6 bases). Germline lookup yields CDR1 SGDLS and CDR2 YYNGEE. V was shortened by 4 bases and J by 6 bases, with 20 bases between the two germline ends. The CDR3 contains 15 residues. In DNA form, the CDR3 reads TGTGCCAGCAGCAACGGCGGGATTGGGTCGTCCGAGCAGTACTTC. This sequence encodes CASSNGGIGSSEQYF.

This clone was found a few times. The chain is built from TRBV11-1 and TRBJ2-1, with a weak D call TRBD1 (6 bases). Germline lookup yields CDR1 SGHAT and CDR2 FQDESV (reference sequence). The CDR3 length is 15 residues. V shed 5 bases and J shed 0 bases, with 11 bases lying between them. The CDR3 spells CASSLGQSSYNEQFF. In nucleotides, the CDR3 is TGTGCCAGCAGCCTCGGACAGAGCTCCTACAATGAGCAGTTCTTC.

Only a few counts were recorded for this clone. The V call is TRBV28, the J call TRBJ1-1; D might be TRBD1 (6 bases). CDR3 length: 15 amino acids. Looked up from germline, CDR1 is MDHEN and CDR2 is SYDVKM. V was shortened by 10 bases and J by 5 bases, with 23 bases between the two germline ends. The CDR3 loop reads CATLFGGPPVTEAFF. CDR3 sequence (DNA): TGTGCCACCCTCTTCGGGGGGCCCCCGGTAACTGAAGCTTTCTTT. The full variable domain, its missing parts supplied by reference TRBV28 and TRBJ1-1, is DVKVTQSSRYLVKRTGEKVFLECVQDMDHENMFWYRQDPGLGLRLIYFSYDVKMKEKGDIPEGYSVSREKKERFSLILESASTNQTSMYLCATLFGGPPVTEAFFGQGTRLTVV.

The sample holds one count of this clone. The rearrangement links TRBV28 to TRBJ1-2, with TRBD1 identical over 9 bases. The CDR3 consists of 17 residues. CDR1 and CDR2 (germline): MDHEN, SYDVKM. J gave up 2 bases and V 4 bases, and 11 bases lay outside the gene matches. The chain's CDR3 is CASSSPDRGLYNYGYTF. The CDR3 DNA follows: TGTGCCAGCAGTTCCCCGGACAGGGGCTTATACAACTATGGCTACACCTTC.

This clone has more than one count but fewer than ten. V gene TRBV29-1 combines with J gene TRBJ1-5; 7 nucleotides match TRBD1. The V gene's germline CDR1 is SQVTM and CDR2 ANQGSEA. The CDR3 covers 14 residues. V gave up 7 bases and J gave up 3 bases; unmatched junction bases: 9. CDR3 loop: CSARQGSDNQPQHF. DNA for the CDR3: TGCAGCGCAAGACAGGGATCTGACAATCAGCCCCAGCATTTT.

This chain links TRBV27 with TRBJ2-5, with D possibly being TRBD1 (6 bases). The CDR3 runs 14 residues. Germline V CDR1 and CDR2: MNHEY, SMNVEV (reference sequence). V was clipped by 2 bases and J by 5 bases, with 12 bases between them. The CDR3 sequence: CASSLAGARETQYF. The CDR3 DNA reads as TGTGCCAGCAGTTTAGCAGGGGCTCGGGAGACCCAGTACTTC.

V and J are TRBV28 and TRBJ1-2; 9 nucleotides match TRBD1. Per germline, CDR1 MDHEN and CDR2 SYDVKM. The CDR3 sequence is 16 residues long. V trimming: 5 bases; J trimming: 3 bases; junction bases outside the gene matches: 10. CDR3 nucleotide sequence: TGTGCCAGCAGTGCCCTCCTGACAGGGGGTGACTATGGCTACACCTTC. Its protein is CASSALLTGGDYGYTF.

The gene calls are TRBV7-9 and TRBJ1-2, with D maybe TRBD1 (6 bases). Germline CDR1 and CDR2: SEHNR and FQNEAQ (reference sequence). The CDR3 totals 15 residues. The CDR3 DNA is TGTTCCTTCGGGAGAAGGGGGGGCGCAGGTGATGGCTACACCTTC. Its protein is CSFGRRGGAGDGYTF.

This clone came up once. The chain links TRBV5-1 to TRBJ2-2; TRBD2 aligns across 9 bases. The CDR3 extends over 17 amino acids. Germline V lookup: CDR1 SGHRS, CDR2 YFSETQ. Losses at the gene ends were 1 base for V and 5 bases for J; bases not matched to a gene: 9. DNA of the CDR3: TGCGCCAGCAGCTTGAGGCTAGCGGGATGGGGGACCGGGGAGCTGTTTTTT. Its protein product is CASSLRLAGWGTGELFF.

V gene TRBV2 combines with J gene TRBJ2-1; 8 bases map to TRBD2. J gave up 8 bases and V 8 bases, and 11 bases lay outside the gene matches. Per the germline V gene, CDR1 is SNHLY and CDR2 is FYNNEI. This CDR3 has 14 residues. CDR3 coding DNA: TGTGCCAGCGGGGGGACTAGGGGGTGGGATGAGCAGTTCTTC. Protein product: CASGGTRGWDEQFF.

The table lists this clone with a count of one. The chain combines TRBV4-3 with TRBJ1-1; D gene ambiguous. Germline V gene lookup returns CDR1 LGHNA and CDR2 YSLEER. The V and J ends lost 1 base and 1 base respectively, with 4 bases between them. The CDR3 has 13 amino acids. In DNA form, the CDR3 reads TGCGCCAGCAGCCAAGCTAGGAACACTGAAGCTTTCTTT. Residues: CASSQARNTEAFF.

In nucleotides, the CDR3 is TGTGCCAGCTCACCAATTAAAAGGGGATCCTACGAGCAGTACTTC. It encodes CASSPIKRGSYEQYF. This chain connects TRBV18 to TRBJ2-7; maybe TRBD1 (5 bases). V was clipped by 2 bases and J by 1 base, with 12 bases between them. The CDR3 totals 15 residues. CDR1 is KGHSH, CDR2 LQKENI, per germline.

This clone has a handful of counts. This sequence joins TRBV14 and TRBJ2-2; 8 bases are shared with TRBD2. CDR3 size: 15 residues. Germline assignment: CDR1 SGHDN and CDR2 FVKESK. The V segment lost 1 base and the J segment 6 bases; nucleotides outside the gene matches: 4. The CDR3 DNA follows: TGTGCCAGCAGCCAAGCCCTCGGGGGGGCCGGGGAGCTGTTTTTT. Translation: CASSQALGGAGELFF.

The chain uses TRBV6-5 and TRBJ1-6; no clear D. Germline CDR1 and CDR2: MNHEY and SVGAGI. The V and J ends lost 0 bases and 5 bases respectively, with 11 bases between them. This CDR3 contains 16 residues. The CDR3 coding sequence is TGTGCCAGCAGTTACTCGAGGGTGCACAATAATTCACCCCTCCACTTT. Translating it yields CASSYSRVHNNSPLHF.

This sequence joins TRBV9 and TRBJ1-6; 9 bases agree with TRBD1. Germline V gene data show CDR1 as SGDLS and CDR2 as YYNGEE. The CDR3 is 16 residues long. V lost 0 bases to trimming and J lost 10 bases; unmatched junction nucleotides: 8. As DNA, the CDR3 is TGTGCCAGCAGCGTAGGGTGGGACAGGGTAGGGTCACCCCTCCACTTT. Its translation: CASSVGWDRVGSPLHF. The full variable domain, with the rest looked up from reference TRBV9 and TRBJ1-6, is DSGVTQTPKHLITATGQRVTLRCSPRSGDLSVYWYQQSLDQGLQFLIQYYNGEERAKGNILERFSAQQFPDLHSELNLSSLELGDSALYFCASSVGWDRVGSPLHFGNGTRLTVT.

This clone was counted between two and nine times. The genes are TRBV7-9 and TRBJ2-5; tentative D call: TRBD1 (7 bases). Between the trimmed V and J ends, which lost 5 bases and 4 bases, there was a span of 20 bases. The CDR3 loop spans 16 amino acids. Germline lookup yields CDR1 SEHNR and CDR2 FQNEAQ (reference sequence). CDR3 protein: CASSPGGGYTSETQYF. Here the CDR3 DNA reads TGTGCCAGCAGCCCAGGGGGAGGATATACTTCAGAGACCCAGTACTTC.

The chain uses TRBV2 and TRBJ2-7, with 7 bases lining up with TRBD2. Germline assignment: CDR1 SNHLY and CDR2 FYNNEI. The CDR3 has 16 residues. Unmatched junction bases numbered 14, after V lost 5 bases and J lost 4 bases. The CDR3, as DNA: TGTGCCAGCAGTTACCATTGGGGAACAGCGGGGTACGAGCAGTACTTC. Protein sequence: CASSYHWGTAGYEQYF.

V gene TRBV4-3 combines with J gene TRBJ1-2; tentatively, D is TRBD1 (6 bases). V was cut by 4 bases and J by 4 bases, with 10 bases left in between. The CDR3 has 13 amino acids. The germline gives CDR1 LGHNA, CDR2 YSLEER. DNA of the CDR3: TGCGCCAGCAGCCCCGCCAGGGGCTATGGCTACACCTTC. Translating it yields CASSPARGYGYTF.

The rearrangement links TRBV29-1 to TRBJ2-2; D remains unclear. Deletions cut 6 bases from V and 7 bases from J, with 12 bases between. CDR3 length: 12 residues. The germline V gene encodes CDR1 SQVTM and CDR2 ANQGSEA. The CDR3 reads CSVRPTGGELFF. DNA for the CDR3: TGCAGCGTACGCCCCACGGGCGGGGAGCTGTTTTTT.

The rearrangement links TRBV7-2 to TRBJ1-2; 10 bases are shared with TRBD1. Germline assignment: CDR1 SGHTA and CDR2 FQGNSA. The V and J ends lost 4 bases and 4 bases, in that order; junction bases with no gene match: 12. The CDR3 runs to 17 residues. In nucleotides, the CDR3 is TGTGCCAGCAGCTCGTCCTTCCCGGGACAGGGGTCCTATGGCTACACCTTC. Protein product: CASSSSFPGQGSYGYTF.

The J gene is TRBJ2-7, the V gene TRBV29-1, with 7 bases aligning to TRBD1. The CDR3 is 11 amino acids. CDR1 and CDR2 (germline): SQVTM, ANQGSEA. The V segment lost 4 bases and the J segment 7 bases; nucleotides outside the gene matches: 4. The CDR3 region has the DNA TGCAGCGTTGGACAGGGATTTGAGCAGTACTTC. Its translation is CSVGQGFEQYF.

The chain recombines TRBV4-1 with TRBJ2-1; 8 bases align to TRBD2. In germline, CDR1 is MGHRA, CDR2 YSYEKL. The CDR3 totals 14 residues. V was pared by 1 base and J by 7 bases, with 3 bases of the junction left unmatched. This chain's CDR3 is CASSQGERENEQFF. CDR3 nucleotide sequence: TGCGCCAGCAGCCAAGGTGAGCGGGAGAATGAGCAGTTCTTC.

The chain joins TRBV2 to TRBJ1-5, with TRBD1 matching 10 bases. Germline V CDR1 and CDR2: SNHLY, FYNNEI. The trim removed 6 bases at V and 3 bases at J, leaving 2 bases unmatched. The CDR3 has 14 residues. CDR3 protein: CASRDRGINQPQHF. The CDR3 DNA follows: TGTGCCAGCAGGGACAGGGGGATCAATCAGCCCCAGCATTTT.

The rearrangement links TRBV7-6 to TRBJ2-7, with TRBD1 identical over 9 bases. The CDR3 covers 15 residues. V was pared by 4 bases and J by 0 bases, with 4 bases of the junction left unmatched. Germline lookup yields CDR1 SGHVS and CDR2 FNYEAQ. The CDR3 DNA follows: TGTGCCAGCAGCTACGGACAGGGGTTCTCCTACGAGCAGTACTTC. Translated, it gives CASSYGQGFSYEQYF. Full variable domain (missing parts from reference TRBV7-6 and TRBJ2-7): GAGVSQSPRYKVTKRGQDVALRCDPISGHVSLYWYRQALGQGPEFLTYFNYEAQQDKSGLPNDRFSAERPEGSISTLTIQRTEQRDSAMYRCASSYGQGFSYEQYFGPGTRLTVT.

This clone has a handful of counts. The junction differs from germline at one of its ends, possibly a read error. The chain is built from TRBV7-7 and TRBJ2-5, with 10 bases that match TRBD1. The CDR3 consists of 18 residues. Per germline, CDR1 SSHAT and CDR2 FNYEAQ (reference sequence). Written as DNA, the CDR3 is TGTGCTAGCAGCTTACGACAGGGGGCGCAAGGTGGGCGGGAGACCCAGTACTTC. Translating it yields CASSLRQGAQGGRETQYF.

The table lists this clone with a count of one. This chain links TRBV5-1 with TRBJ2-3; possible D gene TRBD1, 7 bases. Trimming left V 1 base short and J 1 base short, with 13 bases between. CDR1 and CDR2 from the germline V gene are SGHRS and YFSETQ. This CDR3 contains 16 residues. As DNA, the CDR3 is TGCGCCAGCAGCTTGTTTACAGGGGAGGGCACAGATACGCAGTATTTT. Translated: CASSLFTGEGTDTQYF.